These T cell receptor beta chains were read from a single sample in a study of cytomegalovirus exposure and HLA in healthy donors. Generated by immunoSEQ multiplex PCR, the TCRdb table keeps only in-frame clones and is missing some. This table has around 150,000 clones, 82% appearing once. Sequencing input: PBMCs. The receptors shown here come from a girl between 5 and 17 years old in good health and CMV-seropositive. Both conserved end residues are trimmed from each CDR3.

j_gene | v_gene | CDR3aa
TRBJ1-1 | TRBV9 | ASSVVSQGVEAF
TRBJ2-7 | TRBV7-9 | ASSLLAPRQGRNEQY
TRBJ2-1 | TRBV2 | ASSRYRDRSYNEQF
TRBJ2-5 | TRBV5-1 | ASRLQGWETQY
TRBJ2-1 | TRBV19 | ASSEVGNEQF
TRBJ2-7 | TRBV5-6 | ASSPDRGHFYEQY
TRBJ2-7 | TRBV28 | ASRKTRDSYEQY
TRBJ2-7 | TRBV29-1 | SGGGNYEQY
TRBJ2-3 | TRBV5-1 | ASSLAAGGDTQY
TRBJ1-3 | TRBV5-1 | ASSSGTAHGASSGNTIY
TRBJ2-7 | TRBV28 | ASSHGTGGDSYEQY
TRBJ2-7 | TRBV21-1 | ASSKVPGPRREQY
TRBJ1-3 | TRBV27 | ASSWGRGNTIY
TRBJ1-5 | TRBV2 | ASSGGRQPQH
TRBJ1-2 | TRBV15 | ATSRDGQERNYGYT
TRBJ2-3 | TRBV19 | ASSIAGGMQY
TRBJ1-5 | TRBV6-1 | ASSEIPGSGQPQH
TRBJ2-3 | TRBV7-9 | ASSLVLQGSGTDTQY
TRBJ2-7 | TRBV10-3 | AISGGGAYEQY
TRBJ1-3 | TRBV21-1 | ASSKHSGGTGNTIY
TRBJ1-4 | TRBV30 | AWRDFQREKLF
TRBJ2-5 | TRBV19 | ASSILRGAQETQY
TRBJ1-2 | TRBV7-9 | ASSYGQGTYGYT
TRBJ2-7 | TRBV10-3 | AIMQGTGGESEQY
TRBJ1-1 | TRBV27 | ASSFGGASNTEAF
TRBJ2-2 | TRBV29-1 | SAATENTGELF
TRBJ2-3 | TRBV9 | ASSLAGGPSTDTQY
TRBJ2-7 | TRBV27 | ASSLSNGGSSYEQY
TRBJ2-7 | TRBV30 | AWNPPGQGGWEQY
TRBJ2-2 | TRBV4-1 | ASSLRQGNTGELF
TRBJ1-1 | TRBV6-6 | ASSYSRYRGEAF
TRBJ1-6 | TRBV11-2 | ASSPRGGFSSYNSPLH
TRBJ2-4 | TRBV7-9 | ASSARDSQNIQY
TRBJ2-7 | TRBV27 | ASSFLPSLGVDEQY
TRBJ2-4 | TRBV7-9 | ASSLAPSGVDNIQY
TRBJ2-7 | TRBV2 | ASRETSGRPYSYEQY
TRBJ2-5 | TRBV4-3 | ASSQGPAGGVQETQY
TRBJ1-2 | TRBV9 | ASSVAGGGGYT
TRBJ2-3 | TRBV4-1 | ASSQSYRGTDTQY
TRBJ2-5 | TRBV6-1 | ASSAPPQNQETQY
TRBJ2-1 | TRBV6-6 | ASTPGDRGYNEQF
TRBJ2-1 | TRBV25-1 | ASSNKDTPSYNEQF
TRBJ1-1 | TRBV2 | AKDRDGSGNTEAF
TRBJ2-1 | TRBV29-1 | SAGGNNEQF
TRBJ2-7 | TRBV10-1 | ASSDIQGSEQY
TRBJ2-1 | TRBV7-2 | ASSYLAGGYNEQF
TRBJ2-5 | TRBV30 | AWRPTTSGYQETQY